Here is one T cell receptor beta chain with its context. Its target is not known. These data are taken from a study of cytomegalovirus exposure and HLA in healthy donors. Study-wide points: There were reportedly fewer N-insertions in an Asian-associated ancestry cluster than the roughly 700-donor mean, in a later analysis. Cytomegalovirus association was listed for around 170 TCR beta chains. It was shown in a later analysis that HLA-associated TCR beta chains were more clonally expanded than other, equally common chains.

The PCR used 60 Vbeta and 13 Jbeta primers. Sequencing was performed with immunoSEQ multiplex PCR; in TCRdb, only in-frame clones are kept and a portion is missing. There are some 150,000 clones in the sample; 70% to 80% occur only once, and 1.4% lies in the top ten. This CDR3 spans 15 amino acids. Looked up from germline, CDR1 is LGHNA and CDR2 is YNFKEQ. V was trimmed by 0 bases and J by 4 bases, leaving 12 bases between them. This chain uses TRBV4-2 with TRBJ1-1; TRBD1 might be the D (5 bases). Material for sequencing was PBMCs. The TCR comes from a male donor in good health and CMV-seronegative. In DNA form, the CDR3 reads TGTGCCAGCAGCCAAGAAGGAAGGAGGGGCACTGAAGCTTTCTTT. Protein: CASSQEGRRGTEAFF.